This T cell receptor (beta chain) was documented in a study of identical twins. From germline, CDR1 is SGHVS and CDR2 FQNEAQ. Trimming left V 6 bases short and J 6 bases short, with 18 bases between. The length of the CDR3 is 15 residues. The table lists this clonotype with a few counts. Each CDR3 protein is one row after TCRdb ran MiXCR on the 5' RACE reads. The sample records under 900,000 distinct CDR3 sequences, approximately 13% being singletons. These data were also reused for a study on yellow fever vaccine responses in identical twins. That work adds: Among the twins, the vaccine T cell response reportedly seemed partly convergent and partly personalized.

The sequencing sample was made of PBMCs. This sequence joins TRBV7-8 and TRBJ1-5, with D possibly TRBD1 on 6 matching bases. This clonotype was sampled from a woman between 18 and 29 years old in good health. The CDR3, as DNA: TGTGCCAGCAGTCCGACAGGTGGGATAGGTCAGCCCCAGCATTTT. Protein: CASSPTGGIGQPQHF.